The 23 T cell receptor beta chains reported below all come from one sample, sequenced in a study of cytomegalovirus exposure and HLA in healthy donors. In the PCR, 60 Vbeta and 13 Jbeta primers were used. TCRdb keeps only in-frame clones here, not all; method: immunoSEQ multiplex PCR. The data contain 90,000 to 120,000 clones, roughly 80% of them singletons. What was sequenced was PBMCs. The receptors here all came from a man younger than 40 in good health and CMV-seronegative.

V is TRBV5-6 and J is TRBJ2-5; D gene uncertain. CDR1 is SGHDT and CDR2 is YYEEEE in the germline V gene. V dropped 3 bases and J dropped 7 bases, with 10 bases sitting between them. The CDR3 extends over 12 amino acids. CDR3 residues: CASSYTSGTQYF. The CDR3 DNA reads TGTGCCAGCAGCTACACAAGTGGGACCCAGTACTTC.

J is TRBJ1-1 and V is TRBV28; D not resolved. CDR1 is MDHEN and CDR2 is SYDVKM in the germline V gene. Deletions cut 6 bases from V and 10 bases from J, with 15 bases between. The CDR3 sequence is 12 residues long. The DNA of the CDR3 is TGTGCCAGCAGGGATATGGTGGCGGGAGCTTTCTTT. Translation: CASRDMVAGAFF. Using reference TRBV28 and TRBJ1-1 for the parts outside the CDR3, the full variable domain is DVKVTQSSRYLVKRTGEKVFLECVQDMDHENMFWYRQDPGLGLRLIYFSYDVKMKEKGDIPEGYSVSREKKERFSLILESASTNQTSMYLCASRDMVAGAFFGQGTRLTVV.

J is TRBJ1-2 and V is TRBV13; perhaps TRBD1 as D (5 bases). Trimming took 4 bases from V and 6 from J, leaving 18 bases between them. The CDR3 loop spans 15 amino acids. Germline V gene sequence: CDR1 PRHDT, CDR2 FYEKMQ (reference sequence). The CDR3 DNA follows: TGTGCCAGCAGCTACCGGGGCCCGGGCGGGGATGGCTACACCTTC. Its protein is CASSYRGPGGDGYTF.

This clone was found a few times. The CDR3 coding sequence is TGTGCCAGCAGTTACGGCACCAACACTGAAGCTTTCTTT. Amino acid sequence: CASSYGTNTEAFF. V usage is TRBV6-5 and J usage is TRBJ1-1, with unresolved D. From germline, CDR1 is MNHEY and CDR2 SVGAGI. CDR3 length equals 13 residues. V was cut by 2 bases and J by 2 bases, with 6 bases left in between.

The V gene is TRBV30, the J gene TRBJ2-7, with 11 positions matching TRBD1. V was pared by 5 bases and J by 6 bases, with 9 bases of the junction left unmatched. The CDR3 extends over 14 amino acids. Germline CDR1 and CDR2: GTSNPN and SVGIG (reference sequence). The CDR3 DNA follows: TGTGCCTGGGAACCGGGACAGGGGGTTGGCGAGCAGTACTTC. This gives the protein CAWEPGQGVGEQYF. Looking up the rest from reference TRBV30 and TRBJ2-7 gives the full variable domain: SQTIHQWPATLVQPVGSPLSLECTVEGTSNPNLYWYRQAAGRGLQLLFYSVGIGQISSEVPQNLSASRPQDRQFILSSKKLLLSDSGFYLCAWEPGQGVGEQYFGPGTRLTVT.

The chain has TRBV4-2 and TRBJ1-4, with D perhaps matching TRBD1 (5 bases). CDR1 is LGHNA, CDR2 YNFKEQ, per germline. The V end was cut by 3 bases, the J end by 4 bases, with 18 bases between. CDR3 length: 17 amino acids. The CDR3 sequence is CASSQGPGGERNEKLFF. The CDR3 DNA reads as TGTGCCAGCAGCCAGGGGCCGGGGGGGGAGCGTAATGAAAAACTGTTTTTT.

The rearrangement joins TRBV4-1 to TRBJ2-7; 13 positions agree with TRBD2. The J segment lost 6 bases and the V segment lost 2 bases, leaving 13 bases of the junction unmatched. CDR3 length equals 18 residues. The germline CDR1 and CDR2 sequences are MGHRA and YSYEKL. CDR3: CASSQITTGGLAGTEQYF. The CDR3 nucleotides read TGCGCCAGCAGCCAAATAACCACCGGGGGACTAGCGGGGACCGAGCAGTACTTC.

J is TRBJ2-7 and V is TRBV5-1; 8 nucleotides line up with TRBD1. CDR3 length equals 14 residues. V trimming: 4 bases; J trimming: 1 base; junction bases outside the gene matches: 4. Per the germline V gene, CDR1 is SGHRS and CDR2 is YFSETQ. The chain's CDR3 is CASSPGQGSYEQYF. CDR3 DNA: TGCGCCAGCAGCCCCGGACAGGGATCCTACGAGCAGTACTTC.

The V gene is TRBV9, the J gene TRBJ2-3; perhaps TRBD1 as D (5 bases). Germline V gene sequence: CDR1 SGDLS, CDR2 YYNGEE. This CDR3 region has 14 residues. V was shortened by 6 bases and J by 4 bases, with 15 bases between the two germline ends. The CDR3 region has the DNA TGTGCCAGCACCCGAAGGGGCGGCCCAGATACGCAGTATTTT. Translating it yields CASTRRGGPDTQYF. The full variable domain, completed using reference TRBV9 and TRBJ2-3, is DSGVTQTPKHLITATGQRVTLRCSPRSGDLSVYWYQQSLDQGLQFLIQYYNGEERAKGNILERFSAQQFPDLHSELNLSSLELGDSALYFCASTRRGGPDTQYFGPGTRLTVL.

The table lists this clone with a few counts. The chain carries TRBV6-1 and TRBJ2-1, with TRBD2 identical over 14 bases. Germline trimming cut 6 bases from V and 8 bases from J; bases unmatched to any gene: 3. Germline CDR1 reads MNHNS; CDR2 reads SASEGT. CDR3 size: 14 residues. The CDR3 DNA reads as TGTGCCAGCAGGACTAGCGGGAGGGGGCATGAGCAGTTCTTC. Translated, it gives CASRTSGRGHEQFF.

The V gene is TRBV7-8, the J gene TRBJ2-3, with D tentatively TRBD1 (6 bases). V lost 0 bases and J lost 1, with 14 bases in between. CDR3 length: 17 amino acids. CDR1 is SGHVS, CDR2 FQNEAQ, per germline. The CDR3: CASSLAVRKGGTDTQYF. In DNA form, the CDR3 reads TGTGCCAGCAGCTTAGCGGTACGGAAGGGGGGCACAGATACGCAGTATTTT.

CDR3 region: CASSETEGEGYTF. DNA for the CDR3: TGTGCCAGCAGTGAAACCGAAGGAGAGGGCTACACCTTC. This chain connects TRBV6-4 to TRBJ1-2; D uncertain. The CDR3 runs to 13 residues. Trimming took 3 bases from V and 8 from J, leaving 13 bases between them. Germline CDR1 MRHNA, CDR2 SNTAGT.

This clone showed up just a few times. The CDR3 loop is CASSFLASGNTGELFF. The DNA for the CDR3 is TGTGCCAGCAGTTTTCTTGCTAGCGGGAACACCGGGGAGCTGTTTTTT. The chain combines TRBV6-5 with TRBJ2-2; TRBD2 matches at 7 bases. This CDR3 contains 16 residues. J lost 1 base, V lost 4 bases, and 6 bases had no gene match. Germline assignment: CDR1 MNHEY and CDR2 SVGAGI.

The rearrangement joins TRBV19 to TRBJ1-1, with D perhaps TRBD1 (6 bases). This CDR3 has 13 residues. Trimming pared 6 bases from V and 3 bases from J, leaving 11 bases between. The germline gives CDR1 LNHDA, CDR2 SQIVND (reference sequence). CDR3 DNA sequence: TGTGCCAGTAGGTCAGGGGCGGACACTGAAGCTTTCTTT. Translated: CASRSGADTEAFF.

The chain uses TRBV28 and TRBJ2-5; 11 bases map to TRBD2. The J segment lost 5 bases and the V segment lost 1 base, leaving 3 bases of the junction unmatched. The CDR3 loop spans 15 amino acids. Germline CDR1 is MDHEN and CDR2 is SYDVKM. Here the CDR3 reads CASSLSTSGTETQYF. The CDR3 DNA reads TGTGCCAGCAGTTTATCGACTAGCGGGACGGAGACCCAGTACTTC.

This rearrangement joins TRBV9 to TRBJ2-2; 7 bases align to TRBD2. The CDR3 is made up of 16 amino acids. The germline V gene encodes CDR1 SGDLS and CDR2 YYNGEE. V shed 0 bases, J shed 6 bases, and the junction held 8 bases outside the gene matches. The CDR3 nucleotides read TGTGCCAGCAGCGTAGAACCCAGCGGGAATGCCGGGGAGCTGTTTTTT. As protein: CASSVEPSGNAGELFF.

The chain is built from TRBV11-2 and TRBJ2-3, with TRBD1 identical over 11 bases. The V gene's germline CDR1 is SGHAT and CDR2 FQNNGV. The V gene end was trimmed by 5 bases and the J gene end by 4 bases; junction bases not matched to a gene: 8. The CDR3 sequence is 16 residues long. CDR3 bases: TGTGCCAGCAGCCACTTCGTGGGACAGGGGGCAGATACGCAGTATTTT. Encoded protein: CASSHFVGQGADTQYF. Looking up the rest from reference TRBV11-2 and TRBJ2-3 gives the full variable domain: EAGVAQSPRYKIIEKRQSVAFWCNPISGHATLYWYQQILGQGPKLLIQFQNNGVVDDSQLPKDRFSAERLKGVDSTLKIQPAKLEDSAVYLCASSHFVGQGADTQYFGPGTRLTVL.

The chain uses TRBV5-4 and TRBJ2-2, with TRBD2 matching 7 bases. Germline V CDR1 and CDR2: SGHNT, YYREEE (reference sequence). Trimming removed 4 bases from V and 2 bases from J; junction bases left unmatched: 8. The CDR3 runs to 16 residues. For the CDR3, the DNA is TGTGCCAGCAGCCCCCTCGGGGGGATTAACACCGGGGAGCTGTTTTTT. Protein sequence: CASSPLGGINTGELFF.

The chain couples TRBV19 to TRBJ1-4; TRBD1 matches 8 bases. This CDR3 has 13 residues. Germline V gene data show CDR1 as LNHDA and CDR2 as SQIVND (reference sequence). V lost 7 bases to trimming and J lost 7 bases; unmatched junction nucleotides: 5. The CDR3 here is CASTWTGSEKLFF. The DNA for the CDR3 is TGTGCCAGTACTTGGACAGGGAGTGAAAAACTGTTTTTT. The full variable domain, in which reference TRBV19 and TRBJ1-4 provide the parts outside the CDR3, is DGGITQSPKYLFRKEGQNVTLSCEQNLNHDAMYWYRQDPGQGLRLIYYSQIVNDFQKGDIAEGYSVSREKKESFPLTVTSAQKNPTAFYLCASTWTGSEKLFFGSGTQLSVL.

V and J are TRBV5-8 and TRBJ1-1; D is undetermined. Germline V gene sequence: CDR1 SGHTS, CDR2 YDEGEE. V lost 0 bases and J 10 bases, leaving 13 bases between the germline ends. The CDR3 is made up of 13 amino acids. CDR3 sequence reads: CASSLERRGPAFF. The CDR3 DNA sequence: TGTGCCAGCAGCTTGGAGAGGAGAGGGCCAGCTTTCTTT.

This clone came up a few times. V usage is TRBV6-1 and J usage is TRBJ1-1; 7 bases are a match to TRBD1. This CDR3 spans 13 amino acids. Losses at the gene ends were 6 bases for V and 1 base for J; bases not matched to a gene: 2. Germline V gene lookup returns CDR1 MNHNS and CDR2 SASEGT. The CDR3 region has the DNA TGTGCCAGCAGAAACAGGGGGAACACTGAAGCTTTCTTT. Its translation is CASRNRGNTEAFF.

The chain recombines TRBV5-4 with TRBJ2-7; no clear D. This CDR3 is built from 14 residues. Trimming left V 3 bases short and J 2 bases short, with 12 bases between. CDR1 and CDR2 (germline): SGHNT, YYREEE (reference sequence). CDR3 in amino acids: CASSSLQAAYEQYF. Written as DNA, the CDR3 is TGTGCCAGCAGCTCGCTGCAGGCCGCCTACGAGCAGTACTTC.

The chain recombines TRBV7-9 with TRBJ1-2, with D unclear. The germline V gene encodes CDR1 SEHNR and CDR2 FQNEAQ (reference sequence). V was pared by 2 bases and J by 5 bases, with 6 bases between. The CDR3 contains 12 residues. The CDR3 nucleotides are TGTGCCAGCAGCTTACCGCTATATGGCTACACCTTC. This encodes CASSLPLYGYTF.